This TCR beta chain is drawn from a study of blood T cell repertoires in COVID-19 (dated by TCRdb to about 2020). Broadly, across the study: Samples covering the acute and convalescent phases of COVID-19 were provided by collaborators in the United States, Italy and Spain. The prospective study material was composed of cDNA or gDNA derived from T cells, B-cell-depleted T cells, or PBMCs. The dataset comprised deeply sampled blood TCRbeta repertoires from subjects exposed to, actively infected with, or recovered from COVID-19. The repertoires were made available in a free public database intended to serve as a resource for research on the immune response to SARS-CoV-2. Samples were obtained from the ongoing ImmuneRACE study (first 160 participants) and from about 1,300 subjects provided by 6 global collaborators. The sample metadata nearly always contained a de-identified subject ID, COVID-19 status, age in years and sex. Where available, HLA class I and class II types were taken from metadata supplied by the sample provider and were not determined by assay-based typing.

The collaborating institutions used their own protocols to collect whole blood in K2EDTA tubes. For TCRbeta analysis, collaborators shipped samples as frozen whole blood, isolated PBMCs, or DNA extracted from either of those sample types. The immunoSEQ Assay, a bias-controlled multiplex PCR, was used to amplify TCRbeta CDR3 regions from genomic DNA. The authors processed their data as follows. Nucleated cell counts per sample were estimated from amplification of reference gene primers within the assay. To quantify the absolute abundance of each unique TCRbeta CDR3 rearrangement, sequence reads were collapsed and filtered. For each sample, productive Simpson clonality was calculated as the square root of Simpson's diversity index over productive rearrangements. TCRdb holds this immuneACCESS table with in-frame rearrangements only. Some clones are missing; in checked studies, unresolved V genes explain under half, and the rest has no known cause. The D gene and trimming were derived from the DNA, and the V and J assignments and clone size from that table. Counted in this sample were 200,000 to 250,000 clones; around 84% of them appeared once. The biggest ten clones account for 15% to 20% of the sample.

Broad study findings and their caveats: Clinical and demographic metadata were provided uncurated, with the amount varying by source and participant.

A word on this clone: It has no known antigen specificity. No much larger clone exists at a distance of one base, and base qualities are not known.

The CDR3 contains 17 residues, cysteine and phenylalanine counted. CDR3 DNA only is kept here, 51 bases in frame from base 1. The germline V and J ends show losses of 4 bases and 1 base respectively, and no gene match explains 6 bases of the junction. Based on the germline V gene, the CDR1 and CDR2 sequences are SGHNT and YENEEA. Sequenced: peripheral blood. This receptor chain uses TRBV11-3 and TRBJ2-3; 12 bases in the junction line up with TRBD1. The receptor was isolated from a woman aged 80 or older with active or convalescent COVID-19. The nucleotides read TGTGCCAGCAGCTCCGCCGGGACAGGGGGCGGCACAGATACGCAGTATTTT. This is translated as CASSSAGTGGGTDTQYF.